The rows below give T cell receptor beta chains drawn from one sample of a study of T-cell memory formation after mild COVID-19. MiXCR, run by TCRdb on the 5' RACE reads, gives a single entry per CDR3 protein. In the table there are 200,000 to 300,000 distinct CDR3 sequences, 7.5% to 10% of which are singletons. The specimen was PBMCs or a T cell subset sorted from them (not recorded which). The receptors come from a man between 18 and 35 years old who had mild COVID-19 (a few samples of this study predate the infection). Cell type and time point are not known. Both conserved end residues are part of each CDR3. The D gene is left open where the match is weak. Expanded clones get a size class; other rows say once, few or many, or leave the size out.

size	J	V	D	DNA	CDR3
few	TRBJ1-1	TRBV7-8	.	TGTGCCAGCAGCTTAGGTAGGGGCGCCGACACTGAAGCTTTCTTT	CASSLGRGADTEAFF
.	TRBJ2-2	TRBV7-2	.	TGTGCCAGCCTCCTTAGGCGAGGCGCCGGGGAGCTGTTTTTT	CASLLRRGAGELFF
few	TRBJ2-1	TRBV5-1	.	TGCGCCAGCAGCTTGGGAGGGTTTACCTACAATGAGCAGTTCTTC	CASSLGGFTYNEQFF
many	TRBJ2-1	TRBV5-1	TRBD2	TGCGCCAGCAGCACCACTAGCGGGGGCTACAATGAGCAGTTCTTC	CASSTTSGGYNEQFF
few	TRBJ2-5	TRBV27	TRBD2	TGTGCCAGCAGAGCGGGGGGACAGTTCCAAGAGACCCAGTACTTC	CASRAGGQFQETQYF
.	TRBJ2-2	TRBV5-1	.	TGCGCCAGCAGCTTTTCATGGGGCACCGGGGAGCTGTTTTTT	CASSFSWGTGELFF
few	TRBJ2-5	TRBV7-2	TRBD2	TGTGCCAGCAGCCTAGCAGTTAGCGGGGGCCAAGAGACCCAGTACTTC	CASSLAVSGGQETQYF
few	TRBJ1-2	TRBV10-3	.	TGTGCCATCAGTGAGTCGTCTCAGGGCCTCGGATATGGCTACACCTTC	CAISESSQGLGYGYTF
.	TRBJ1-2	TRBV5-1	.	TGCGCCAGCAACCAGGGCCTGATTGACTATGGCTACACCTTC	CASNQGLIDYGYTF
.	TRBJ1-2	TRBV24-1	.	TGTGCCACCAGTGATTTGGGGCCGCAAGGACAAGACTATGGCTACACCTTC	CATSDLGPQGQDYGYTF
.	TRBJ2-7	TRBV7-2	.	TGTGCCAGCAGCTTAACTGGACCACTTTTCTCCTACGAGCAGTACTTC	CASSLTGPLFSYEQYF
few	TRBJ2-5	TRBV20-1	TRBD1	TGCAGTGCTATACCGGGACAGGGGGTCCAAGAGACCCAGTACTTC	CSAIPGQGVQETQYF
.	TRBJ2-2	TRBV12-3/TRBV12-4	TRBD1	TGTGCCAGCAGGCCCATGACAGGGTACGGGGAGCTGTTTTTT	CASRPMTGYGELFF
few	TRBJ2-7	TRBV11-2	TRBD1	TGTGCCAGCAGCCGCCCCGTGACAGGGTTCTACGAGCAGTACTTC	CASSRPVTGFYEQYF
.	TRBJ1-4	TRBV12-3/TRBV12-4	.	TGTGCCAGCAGGGGAGGTAGTAAACTGTTTTTT	CASRGGSKLFF